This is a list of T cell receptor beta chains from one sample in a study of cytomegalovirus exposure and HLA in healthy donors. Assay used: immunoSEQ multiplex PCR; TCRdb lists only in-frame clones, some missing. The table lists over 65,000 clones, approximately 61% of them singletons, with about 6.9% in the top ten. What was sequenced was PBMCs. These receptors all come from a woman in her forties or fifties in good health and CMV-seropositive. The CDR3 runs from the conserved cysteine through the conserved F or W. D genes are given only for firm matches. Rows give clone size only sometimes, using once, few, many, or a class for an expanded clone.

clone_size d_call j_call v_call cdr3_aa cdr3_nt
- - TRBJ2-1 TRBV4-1 CASSQDGGDDPNEQFF TGCGCCAGCAGCCAAGATGGTGGAGACGATCCCAATGAGCAGTTCTTC
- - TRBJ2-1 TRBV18 CASSPPDSLEQFF TGTGCCAGCTCACCCCCCGACAGTCTTGAGCAGTTCTTC
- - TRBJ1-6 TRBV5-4 CASSFAQGDPNSPLHF TGTGCCAGCAGCTTCGCGCAGGGTGACCCAAATTCACCCCTCCACTTT
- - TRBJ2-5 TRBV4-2 CASSQDLRETQYF TGTGCCAGCAGCCAAGATCTGAGGGAGACCCAGTACTTC
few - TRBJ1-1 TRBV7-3 CASSQDSWNTEAFF TGTGCCAGCAGTCAGGACAGTTGGAACACTGAAGCTTTCTTT
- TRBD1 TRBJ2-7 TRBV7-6 CASSPRGQGYHEQYF TGTGCCAGCAGCCCGAGGGGACAGGGGTACCACGAGCAGTACTTC
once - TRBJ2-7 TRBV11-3 CASSSSRGTEQYF TGTGCCAGCAGCTCCAGTCGGGGTACCGAGCAGTACTTC
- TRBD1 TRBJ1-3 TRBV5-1 CASSLAQDRGNTIYF TGCGCCAGCAGCTTGGCACAGGACAGGGGAAACACCATATATTTT
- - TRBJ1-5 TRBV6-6 CASSYAGQGSNQPQHF TGTGCCAGCAGTTACGCAGGTCAGGGGAGCAATCAGCCCCAGCATTTT
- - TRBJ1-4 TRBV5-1 CASSPDSVATNEKLFF TGCGCCAGCAGCCCTGATTCAGTTGCAACTAATGAAAAACTGTTTTTT
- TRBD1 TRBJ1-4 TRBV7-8 CASTRDRAEKLFF TGTGCCAGCACCCGGGACAGAGCAGAAAAACTGTTTTTT
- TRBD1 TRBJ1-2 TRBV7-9 CASSLGQGDGYTF TGTGCCAGCAGCTTGGGACAGGGGGATGGCTACACCTTC
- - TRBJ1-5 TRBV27 CASSPQGGGQPQHF TGTGCCAGCAGTCCTCAGGGAGGTGGACAGCCCCAGCATTTT
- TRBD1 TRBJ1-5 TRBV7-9 CSSSPGQGAMNQPQHF TGTTCCAGCAGCCCAGGACAGGGGGCGATGAATCAGCCCCAGCATTTT
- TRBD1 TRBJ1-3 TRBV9 CASSVGDSSGNTIYF TGTGCCAGCAGCGTAGGGGACAGCTCTGGAAACACCATATATTTT
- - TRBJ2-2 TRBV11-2 CASSDSSGELFF TGTGCCAGCAGTGACAGCTCCGGGGAGCTGTTTTTT
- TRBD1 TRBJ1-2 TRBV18 CASSPTGGVGYTF TGTGCCAGCTCACCCACAGGGGGCGTTGGCTACACCTTC
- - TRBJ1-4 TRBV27 CASSEVAREKLFF TGTGCCAGCAGTGAAGTAGCCCGGGAAAAACTGTTTTTT
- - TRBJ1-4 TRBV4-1 CASSQPPGKYEKLFF TGCGCCAGCAGCCAACCCCCAGGGAAATATGAAAAACTGTTTTTT
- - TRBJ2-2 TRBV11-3 CASSFRQSTGELFF TGTGCCAGCAGCTTCCGACAGTCCACCGGGGAGCTGTTTTTT
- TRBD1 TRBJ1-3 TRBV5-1 CASSPPDRENTIYF TGCGCCAGCAGCCCGCCAGACAGGGAAAACACCATATATTTT
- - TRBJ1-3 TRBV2 CASILLRGPGNTIYF TGTGCCAGCATCCTCCTGCGGGGACCTGGAAACACCATATATTTT
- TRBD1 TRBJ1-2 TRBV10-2 CASRTGEDGYTF TGCGCCAGCAGAACAGGGGAGGATGGCTACACCTTC
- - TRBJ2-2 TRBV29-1 CSVEERATGELFF TGCAGCGTTGAGGAGAGGGCCACCGGGGAGCTGTTTTTT
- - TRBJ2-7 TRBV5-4 CASSPRGGRETYEQYF TGTGCCAGCAGCCCGAGGGGGGGCAGGGAAACGTACGAGCAGTACTTC
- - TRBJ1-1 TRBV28 CASSFREYTEAFF TGTGCCAGCAGTTTCAGGGAATACACTGAAGCTTTCTTT
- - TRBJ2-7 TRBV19 CATSGGRSSYEQYF TGTGCCACCTCAGGGGGGAGGAGCTCCTACGAGCAGTACTTC
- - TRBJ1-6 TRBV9 CASSLWGTGSPLHF TGTGCCAGCAGCCTCTGGGGAACGGGATCACCCCTCCACTTT
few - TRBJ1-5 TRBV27 CASSLNGNNQPQHF TGTGCCAGCAGTTTAAACGGGAACAATCAGCCCCAGCATTTT
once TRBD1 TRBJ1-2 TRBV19 CASSIGGQGDLYGYTF TGTGCCAGTAGTATAGGCGGGCAGGGGGATCTCTATGGCTACACCTTC
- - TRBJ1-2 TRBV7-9 CSSSQDSNYGYTF TGTTCCAGCAGCCAGGACAGTAACTATGGCTACACCTTC
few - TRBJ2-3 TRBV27 CASSFFLEDTQYF TGTGCCAGCAGTTTTTTTCTGGAGGATACGCAGTATTTT
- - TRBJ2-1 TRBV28 CASSTLTGSDEQFF TGTGCCAGCAGCACCCTAACAGGGTCCGATGAGCAGTTCTTC
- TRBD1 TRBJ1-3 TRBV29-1 CSVTDRGRASSSGNTIYF TGCAGCGTTACAGACAGGGGTCGGGCCTCGAGCTCTGGAAACACCATATATTTT
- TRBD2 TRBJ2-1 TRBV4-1 CASSQRAGTSGESSYNEQFF TGCGCCAGCAGCCAGCGGGCCGGGACTAGCGGGGAGAGCTCCTACAATGAGCAGTTCTTC
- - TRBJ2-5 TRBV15 CATSRGTDSGETQYF TGTGCCACCAGCAGAGGGACGGACTCTGGAGAGACCCAGTACTTC
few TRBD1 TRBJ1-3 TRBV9 CASSRTGGGGNTIYF TGTGCCAGCAGCAGGACAGGGGGAGGGGGAAACACCATATATTTT
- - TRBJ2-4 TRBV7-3 CASSLQGTDIQYF TGTGCCAGCAGCTTACAGGGGACGGACATTCAGTACTTC
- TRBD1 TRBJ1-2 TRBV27 CASSELGTGSDGGSNGYTF TGTGCCAGCAGCGAGCTAGGGACAGGGAGTGATGGGGGATCAAATGGCTACACCTTC
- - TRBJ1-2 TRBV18 CASSPRANYGYTF TGTGCCAGCTCACCCAGGGCTAACTATGGCTACACCTTC
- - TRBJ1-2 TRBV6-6 CASSFLKRDTDGYTF TGTGCCAGCAGTTTCCTCAAACGGGACACGGATGGCTACACCTTC
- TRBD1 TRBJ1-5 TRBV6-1 CASSEALWDRGSNQPQHF TGTGCCAGCAGTGAAGCTCTGTGGGACAGGGGGAGCAATCAGCCCCAGCATTTT
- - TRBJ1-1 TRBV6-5 CASSYSTGTPEAFF TGTGCCAGCAGTTACTCAACAGGTACCCCTGAAGCTTTCTTT
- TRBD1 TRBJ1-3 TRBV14 CASSPSGTAGNTIYF TGTGCCAGCAGCCCATCCGGGACAGCTGGAAACACCATATATTTT
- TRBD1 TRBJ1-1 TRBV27 CASSSRDRVGAEAFF TGTGCCAGCAGTTCTCGGGACAGGGTCGGCGCTGAAGCTTTCTTT
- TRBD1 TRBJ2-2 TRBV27 CASRGQTNTGELFF TGTGCCAGCAGGGGACAGACGAACACCGGGGAGCTGTTTTTT
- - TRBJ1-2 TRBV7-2 CASRFSTGSYGYTF TGTGCCAGCAGGTTTAGTACCGGTAGCTATGGCTACACCTTC
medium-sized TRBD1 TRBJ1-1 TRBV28 CASSFLDREAFF TGTGCCAGCAGTTTCCTGGACAGGGAGGCTTTCTTT